This TCR beta chain was sequenced in a study of identifying expanded T cells in peripheral blood. Study-wide findings and caveats: Over two and four weeks, about 15 and 19 clones changed, versus 1.2 between replicates. Clone count variance between roughly two-week samples rose with total template count.

During the collection period, no donor immune events like infections were recorded. The ends lost 7 bases at V and 4 bases at J; junction bases unmatched: 14. The germline V gene encodes CDR1 SGHTS and CDR2 YDEGEE. The CDR3 has 17 amino acids. Details on this clone: Its antigen is not known.

Measured with immunoSEQ multiplex PCR; TCRdb has only the in-frame clones, and not every one. Of approximately 100,000 clones detected, more than 70% appear once; the ten largest clones hold roughly 4%. This chain joins TRBV5-8 and TRBJ1-5; 10 bases match TRBD1. The sequenced sample consisted of blood. The receptor was isolated from a person aged 18 to 75 in good health. Here the CDR3 reads CASEPGQGIPGNQPQHF. The CDR3 bases are TGTGCCAGCGAACCGGGACAGGGGATCCCGGGGAATCAGCCCCAGCATTTT. The whole variable domain, filled in from reference TRBV5-8 and TRBJ1-5, reads EAGVTQSPTHLIKTRGQQATLRCSPISGHTSVYWYQQALGLGLQFLLWYDEGEERNRGNFPPRFSGRQFPNYSSELNVNALELEDSALYLCASEPGQGIPGNQPQHFGDGTRLSIL.